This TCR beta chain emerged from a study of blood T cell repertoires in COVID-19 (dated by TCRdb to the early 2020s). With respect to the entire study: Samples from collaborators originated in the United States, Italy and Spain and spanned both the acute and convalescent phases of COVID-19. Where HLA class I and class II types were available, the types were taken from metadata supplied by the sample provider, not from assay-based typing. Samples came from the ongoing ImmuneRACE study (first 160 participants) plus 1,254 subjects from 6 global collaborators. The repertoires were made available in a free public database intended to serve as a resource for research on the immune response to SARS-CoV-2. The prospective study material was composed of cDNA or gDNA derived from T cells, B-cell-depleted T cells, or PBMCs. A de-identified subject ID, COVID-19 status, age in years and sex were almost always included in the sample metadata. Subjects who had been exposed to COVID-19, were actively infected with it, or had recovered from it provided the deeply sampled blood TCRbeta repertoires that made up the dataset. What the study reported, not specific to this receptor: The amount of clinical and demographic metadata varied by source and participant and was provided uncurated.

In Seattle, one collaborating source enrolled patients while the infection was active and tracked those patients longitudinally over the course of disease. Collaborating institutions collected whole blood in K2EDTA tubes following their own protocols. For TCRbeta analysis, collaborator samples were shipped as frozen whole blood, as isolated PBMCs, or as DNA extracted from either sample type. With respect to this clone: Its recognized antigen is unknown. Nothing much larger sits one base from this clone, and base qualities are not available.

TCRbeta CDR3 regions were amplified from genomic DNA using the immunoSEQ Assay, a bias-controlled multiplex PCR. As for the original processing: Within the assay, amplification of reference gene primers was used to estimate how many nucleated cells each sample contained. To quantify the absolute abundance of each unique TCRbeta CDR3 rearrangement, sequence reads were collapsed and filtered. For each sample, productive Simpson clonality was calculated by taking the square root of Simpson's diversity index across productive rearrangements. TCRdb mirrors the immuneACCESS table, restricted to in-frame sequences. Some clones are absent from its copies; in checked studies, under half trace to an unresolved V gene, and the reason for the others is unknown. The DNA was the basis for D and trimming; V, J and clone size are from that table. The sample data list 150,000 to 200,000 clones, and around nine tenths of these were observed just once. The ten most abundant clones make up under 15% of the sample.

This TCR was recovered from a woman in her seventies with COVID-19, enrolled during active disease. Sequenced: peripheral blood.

The bases read TGTGCCAGCAGCTCCCCTAGGAACACTGAAGCTTTCTTT. The encoded protein is CASSSPRNTEAFF. Here the chain combines TRBV7-9 and TRBJ1-1, with the D gene call left open. The CDR3 runs 13 amino acids, cysteine and phenylalanine included. The CDR3 DNA has 39 bases and is translated from base 1. Trimming costs V 4 bases and J 1 base, and their ends lie 7 bases apart. CDR1 and CDR2 are read off the germline V gene (reference sequence) as SEHNR and FQNEAQ.